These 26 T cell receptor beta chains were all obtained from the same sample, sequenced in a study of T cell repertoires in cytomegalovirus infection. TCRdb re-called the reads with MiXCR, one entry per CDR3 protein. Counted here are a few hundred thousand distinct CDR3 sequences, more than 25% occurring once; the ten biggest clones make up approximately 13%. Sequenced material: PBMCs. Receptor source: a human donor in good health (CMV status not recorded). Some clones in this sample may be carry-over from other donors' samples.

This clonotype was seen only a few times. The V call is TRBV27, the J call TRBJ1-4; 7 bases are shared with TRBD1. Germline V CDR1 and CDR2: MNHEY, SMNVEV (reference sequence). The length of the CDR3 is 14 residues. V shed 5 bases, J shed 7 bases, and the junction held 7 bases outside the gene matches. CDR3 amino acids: CASSRQGFGEKLFF. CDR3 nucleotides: TGTGCCAGCAGTCGACAGGGATTCGGTGAAAAACTGTTTTTT.

The CDR3 bases are TGTGCCAGCAGACTAACAGGGTTCTATAATTCACCCCTCCACTTT. Translating it yields CASRLTGFYNSPLHF. The chain uses TRBV28 and TRBJ1-6; D is possibly TRBD1 (6 bases). Deletions cut 6 bases from V and 3 bases from J, with 12 bases between. CDR1 and CDR2 from the germline V gene are MDHEN and SYDVKM. The CDR3 runs to 15 residues.

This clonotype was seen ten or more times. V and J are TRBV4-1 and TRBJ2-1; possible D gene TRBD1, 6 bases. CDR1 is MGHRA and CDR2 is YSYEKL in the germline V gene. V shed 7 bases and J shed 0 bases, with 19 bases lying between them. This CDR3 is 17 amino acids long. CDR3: CASTMGARGLSYNEQFF. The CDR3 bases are TGCGCCAGCACCATGGGGGCCCGGGGCCTCTCCTACAATGAGCAGTTCTTC.

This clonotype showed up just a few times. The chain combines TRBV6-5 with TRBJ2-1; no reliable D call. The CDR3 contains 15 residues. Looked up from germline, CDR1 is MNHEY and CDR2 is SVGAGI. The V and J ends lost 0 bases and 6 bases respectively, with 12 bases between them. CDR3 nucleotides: TGTGCCAGCAGTTACTCCGAGGCTCTCGTCAATGAGCAGTTCTTC. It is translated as CASSYSEALVNEQFF.

CDR3 sequence: CASSPSGTDLVQYF. Here the CDR3 DNA reads TGTGCCAGCAGTCCATCCGGGACAGACCTTGTGCAGTACTTC. The J gene is TRBJ2-7, the V gene TRBV12-3 or TRBV12-4; 7 bases map to TRBD1. This CDR3 comprises 14 residues. V dropped 5 bases and J dropped 9; count of bases not matched to a gene: 13.

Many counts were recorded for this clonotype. The CDR3 loop is CASSLSGVEKLFF. CDR3 sequence (DNA): TGTGCCAGCAGTTTATCAGGGGTTGAAAAACTGTTTTTT. The V call is TRBV12-3 or TRBV12-4, the J call TRBJ1-4, with a tentative D call TRBD1 (6 bases). The ends were cut back, 2 bases at V and 7 bases at J, with 8 bases in the middle. The CDR3 sequence is 13 residues long.

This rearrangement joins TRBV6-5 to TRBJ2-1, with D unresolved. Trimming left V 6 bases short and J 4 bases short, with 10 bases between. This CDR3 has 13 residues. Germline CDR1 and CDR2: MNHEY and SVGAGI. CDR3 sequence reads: CASSQRRYNEQFF. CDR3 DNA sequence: TGTGCCAGCAGCCAGAGGCGGTACAATGAGCAGTTCTTC.

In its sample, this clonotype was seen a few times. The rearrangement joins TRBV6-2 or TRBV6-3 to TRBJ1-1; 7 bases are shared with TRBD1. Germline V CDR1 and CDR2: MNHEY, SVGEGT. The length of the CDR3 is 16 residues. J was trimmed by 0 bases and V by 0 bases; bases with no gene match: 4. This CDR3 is CASSYSTGWMNTEAFF. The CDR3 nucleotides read TGTGCCAGCAGTTACTCGACAGGGTGGATGAACACTGAAGCTTTCTTT.

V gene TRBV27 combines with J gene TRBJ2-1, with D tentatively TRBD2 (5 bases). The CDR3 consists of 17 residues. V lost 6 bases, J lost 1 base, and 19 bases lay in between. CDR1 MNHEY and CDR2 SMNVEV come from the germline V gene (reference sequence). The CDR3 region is CASSFLAAKGSYNEQFF. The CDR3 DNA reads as TGTGCCAGCAGCTTCCTAGCAGCAAAAGGGTCCTACAATGAGCAGTTCTTC.

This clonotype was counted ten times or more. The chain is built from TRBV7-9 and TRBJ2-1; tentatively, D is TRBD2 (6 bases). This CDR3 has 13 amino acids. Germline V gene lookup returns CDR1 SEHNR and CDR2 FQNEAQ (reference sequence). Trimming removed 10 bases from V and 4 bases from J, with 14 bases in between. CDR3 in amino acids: CATSAAVYNEQFF. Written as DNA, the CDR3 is TGTGCCACTAGCGCCGCCGTATACAATGAGCAGTTCTTC.

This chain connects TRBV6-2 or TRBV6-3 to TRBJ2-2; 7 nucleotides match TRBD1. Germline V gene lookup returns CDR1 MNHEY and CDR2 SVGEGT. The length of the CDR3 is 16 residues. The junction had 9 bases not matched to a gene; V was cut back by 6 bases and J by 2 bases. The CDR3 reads CASRNPGDRNTGELFF. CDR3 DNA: TGTGCCAGCAGAAATCCCGGGGACAGAAACACCGGGGAGCTGTTTTTT.

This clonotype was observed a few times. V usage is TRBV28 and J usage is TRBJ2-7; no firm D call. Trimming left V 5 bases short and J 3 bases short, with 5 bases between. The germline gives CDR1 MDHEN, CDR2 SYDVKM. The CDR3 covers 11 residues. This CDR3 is CASSEYYEQYF. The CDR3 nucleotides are TGTGCCAGCAGTGAATACTACGAGCAGTACTTC.

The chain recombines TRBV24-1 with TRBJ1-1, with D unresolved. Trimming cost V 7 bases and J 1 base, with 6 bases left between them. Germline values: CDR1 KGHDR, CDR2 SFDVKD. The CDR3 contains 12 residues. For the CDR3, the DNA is TGTGCCACCAGCGGGCCGAACACTGAAGCTTTCTTT. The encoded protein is CATSGPNTEAFF.

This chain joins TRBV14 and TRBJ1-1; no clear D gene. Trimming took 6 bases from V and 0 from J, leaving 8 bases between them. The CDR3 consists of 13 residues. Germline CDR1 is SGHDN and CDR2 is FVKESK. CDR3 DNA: TGTGCCAGCAGTTGGGTCATGAACACTGAAGCTTTCTTT. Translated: CASSWVMNTEAFF.

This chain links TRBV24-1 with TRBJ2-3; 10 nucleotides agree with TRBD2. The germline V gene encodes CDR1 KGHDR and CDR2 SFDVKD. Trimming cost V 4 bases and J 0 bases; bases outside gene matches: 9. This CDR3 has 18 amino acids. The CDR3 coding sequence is TGTGCCACCAGTGACCCCCTCGCGACTAGCGGGAGCACAGATACGCAGTATTTT. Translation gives CATSDPLATSGSTDTQYF.

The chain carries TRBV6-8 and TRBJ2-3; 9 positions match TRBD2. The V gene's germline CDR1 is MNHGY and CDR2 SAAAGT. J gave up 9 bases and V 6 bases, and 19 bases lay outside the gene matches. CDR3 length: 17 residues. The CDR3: CASRKSPGLAGGLTQYF. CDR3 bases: TGTGCCAGCAGAAAATCCCCGGGACTAGCCGGAGGCTTAACGCAGTATTTT.

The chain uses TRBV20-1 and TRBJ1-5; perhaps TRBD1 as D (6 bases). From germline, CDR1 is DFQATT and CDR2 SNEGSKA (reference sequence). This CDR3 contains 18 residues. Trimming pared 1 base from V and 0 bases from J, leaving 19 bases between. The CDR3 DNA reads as TGCAGTGCTAGAGGGTGGGACAAGGAGAATTATAGCAATCAGCCCCAGCATTTT. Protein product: CSARGWDKENYSNQPQHF.

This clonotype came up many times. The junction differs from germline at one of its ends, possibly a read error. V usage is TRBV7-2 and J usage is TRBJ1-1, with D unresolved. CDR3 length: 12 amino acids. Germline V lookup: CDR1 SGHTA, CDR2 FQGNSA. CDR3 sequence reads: CASSLSGQTSLF. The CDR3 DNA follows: TGTGCCAGCAGCCTAAGCGGTCAGACTAGTCTATTT.

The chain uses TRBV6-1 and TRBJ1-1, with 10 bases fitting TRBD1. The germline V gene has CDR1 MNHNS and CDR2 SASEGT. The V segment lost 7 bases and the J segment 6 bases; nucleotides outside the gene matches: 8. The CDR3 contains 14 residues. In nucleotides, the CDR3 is TGTGCCAGCATGAAGACAGGGGGCCGGTCTGAAGCTTTCTTT. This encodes CASMKTGGRSEAFF.

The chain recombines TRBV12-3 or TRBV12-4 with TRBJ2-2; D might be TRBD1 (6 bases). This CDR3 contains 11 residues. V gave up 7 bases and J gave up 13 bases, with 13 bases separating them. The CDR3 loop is CASITGTRLFF. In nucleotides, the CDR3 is TGTGCCAGCATAACCGGGACAAGGCTGTTTTTT.

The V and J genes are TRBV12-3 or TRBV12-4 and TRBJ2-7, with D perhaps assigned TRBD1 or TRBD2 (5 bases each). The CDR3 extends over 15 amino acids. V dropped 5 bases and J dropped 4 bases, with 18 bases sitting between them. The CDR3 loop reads CASSPQGTLQYEQYF. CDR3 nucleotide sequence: TGTGCCAGCAGTCCACAAGGGACCCTCCAATACGAGCAGTACTTC.

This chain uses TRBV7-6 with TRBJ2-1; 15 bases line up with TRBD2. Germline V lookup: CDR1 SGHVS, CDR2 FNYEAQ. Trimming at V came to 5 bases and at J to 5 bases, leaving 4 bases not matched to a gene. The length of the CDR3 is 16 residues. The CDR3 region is CASSRTSGRANNEQFF. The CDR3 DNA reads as TGTGCCAGCAGCCGGACTAGCGGGAGGGCCAACAATGAGCAGTTCTTC.

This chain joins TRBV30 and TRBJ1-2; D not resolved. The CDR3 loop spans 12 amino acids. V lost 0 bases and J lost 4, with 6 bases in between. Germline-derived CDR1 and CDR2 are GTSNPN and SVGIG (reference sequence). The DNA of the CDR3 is TGTGCCTGGAGTGTAACCCTCTATGGCTACACCTTC. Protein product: CAWSVTLYGYTF.

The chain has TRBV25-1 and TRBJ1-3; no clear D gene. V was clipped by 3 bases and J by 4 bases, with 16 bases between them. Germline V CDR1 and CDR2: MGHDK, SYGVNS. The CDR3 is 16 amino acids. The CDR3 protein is CASSDRTRGFGNTIYF. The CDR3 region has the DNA TGTGCCAGCAGTGACCGTACGCGGGGATTCGGAAACACCATATATTTT.

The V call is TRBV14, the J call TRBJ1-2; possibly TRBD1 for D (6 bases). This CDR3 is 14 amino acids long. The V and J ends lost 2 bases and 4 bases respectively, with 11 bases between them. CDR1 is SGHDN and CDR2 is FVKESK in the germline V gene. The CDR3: CASSQLGGPYGYTF. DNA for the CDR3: TGTGCCAGCAGCCAATTGGGGGGCCCCTATGGCTACACCTTC.

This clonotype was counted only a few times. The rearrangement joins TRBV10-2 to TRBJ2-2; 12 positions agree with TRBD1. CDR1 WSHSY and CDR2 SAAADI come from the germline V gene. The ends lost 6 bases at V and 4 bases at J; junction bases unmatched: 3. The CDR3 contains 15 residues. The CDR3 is CASRGTGGATGELFF. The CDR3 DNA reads TGCGCCAGCAGAGGGACAGGGGGCGCCACCGGGGAGCTGTTTTTT.